This T cell receptor beta chain was captured by sequencing in a study of OX40 agonist ivuxolimab in advanced cancers. As for the study in general: Three patients showed partial responses: one hepatocellular carcinoma and two cutaneous melanoma cases.

If patients had autoimmune disease history or systemic immunosuppression, they were excluded. TCRdb's table, derived via immunoSEQ multiplex PCR, lists solely in-frame clones and lacks some. There are around 120,000 clones in the sample; around 91% occur only once, and 0.55% lies in the top ten. This receptor was obtained from an adult with an advanced solid tumor such as melanoma, head and neck, liver or kidney cancer. The sequences come from CD4+ or CD8+ T cells sorted from blood, collected in a trial of the OX40 agonist ivuxolimab.

CDR3 coding DNA: TGTGCCACCAAGGGGGAGATTACCCAAGAGACCCAGTACTTC. Translating it yields CATKGEITQETQYF. The J gene is TRBJ2-5, the V gene TRBV5-8; D is possibly TRBD1 (6 bases). There are 14 residues in the CDR3. Germline V gene data show CDR1 as SGHTS and CDR2 as YDEGEE. V was shortened by 9 bases and J by 1 base, with 16 bases between the two germline ends.